The T cell receptor beta chain described here comes from a study of response to subunit inactivated influenza vaccine. Deletions cut 0 bases from V and 4 bases from J, with 9 bases between. This CDR3 has 15 amino acids. Looked up from germline, CDR1 is LNHNV and CDR2 is YYDKDF (reference sequence). TCRdb processed the RT-PCR reads anew with MiXCR; each CDR3 protein has one entry. The sample carries some 600,000 distinct CDR3 sequences, about 14% recorded once. This clonotype has only a few counts. The antigen is unknown. Study results and caveats: That few new T cells are recruited by each seasonal influenza vaccination was the authors' suggestion.

The source material was PBMCs from blood, sampled less than 15 days before vaccination. This TCR derives from a man between 50 and 59 years old who received an inactivated influenza vaccine. The genes are TRBV15 and TRBJ1-4; D remains ambiguous. CDR3 sequence reads: CATSREGRSNEKLFF. CDR3 coding DNA: TGTGCCACCAGCAGAGAGGGGAGGAGTAATGAAAAACTGTTTTTT.